One sample yielded the 20 T cell receptor beta chains listed below, sequenced in a study of blood T cell repertoires in COVID-19. Some clones are missing from TCRdb's copy, which holds only in-frame ones; the method was immunoSEQ multiplex PCR. The table includes roughly 180,000 clones, around 79% detected once. Sequenced sample: PBMCs or T cells enriched from blood (not recorded which). The receptors were sampled from a man aged 45-60 years who had recovered from COVID-19.

The genes are TRBV5-1 and TRBJ1-2, with no clear D. The V gene lost 0 bases and the J gene lost 8 bases, with 8 bases spanning the gap. The CDR3 is 12 amino acids. Germline V gene sequence: CDR1 SGHRS, CDR2 YFSETQ. Written as DNA, the CDR3 is TGCGCCAGCAGCTTGGTTGGAGAAGGCTACACCTTC. Encoded protein: CASSLVGEGYTF.

CDR3 in amino acids: CASSIIGQGKFF. In DNA, the CDR3 is TGTGCCAGTAGTATAATCGGACAGGGGAAGTTCTTC. The chain uses TRBV19 and TRBJ2-1, with 9 bases that match TRBD1. Germline CDR1 LNHDA, CDR2 SQIVND (reference sequence). The length of the CDR3 is 12 residues. After removal of 2 bases from V and 14 bases from J, the junction contained 4 bases not matched to a gene.

The J gene is TRBJ1-5, the V gene TRBV7-8, with 12 nucleotides matching TRBD1. The CDR3 length is 17 residues. CDR1 and CDR2 (germline): SGHVS, FQNEAQ. Trimming at V came to 5 bases and at J to 6 bases, leaving 11 bases not matched to a gene. CDR3: CASSPSTGTGGSQPQHF. For the CDR3, the DNA is TGTGCCAGCAGCCCCTCAACCGGGACAGGGGGCAGTCAGCCCCAGCATTTT. The full variable domain, rest sourced from reference TRBV7-8 and TRBJ1-5, is GAGVSQSPRYKVAKRGQDVALRCDPISGHVSLFWYQQALGQGPEFLTYFQNEAQLDKSGLPSDRFFAERPEGSVSTLKIQRTQQEDSAVYLCASSPSTGTGGSQPQHFGDGTRLSIL.

V is TRBV2 and J is TRBJ1-5, with a possible D match to TRBD1 (5 bases). This CDR3 is 13 amino acids long. Trimming removed 4 bases at V and 7 bases at J, with 11 bases between. Germline-derived CDR1 and CDR2 are SNHLY and FYNNEI. The CDR3: CASSGYRNQPQHF. CDR3 DNA sequence: TGTGCCAGCAGTGGTTACAGGAACCAGCCCCAGCATTTT.

The chain couples TRBV13 to TRBJ2-1, with 13 bases identical to TRBD2. Germline-derived CDR1 and CDR2 are PRHDT and FYEKMQ (reference sequence). Trimming took 2 bases from V and 9 from J; bases not matched to a gene: 4. This CDR3 has 15 amino acids. The CDR3 loop is CASSLTSGGAVEQFF. CDR3 nucleotides: TGTGCCAGCAGCTTAACTAGCGGGGGGGCAGTTGAGCAGTTCTTC.

The chain joins TRBV2 to TRBJ1-1; D is undetermined. The V end lost 3 bases, the J end lost 10 bases, and 18 bases lay between the germline ends. This CDR3 comprises 14 residues. The V gene's germline CDR1 is SNHLY and CDR2 FYNNEI. Here the CDR3 DNA reads TGTGCCAGCAGTGAGAACGGGAGGGTGGAAGGAGCTTTCTTT. Protein product: CASSENGRVEGAFF.

The genes are TRBV5-1 and TRBJ2-1, with 10 bases lining up with TRBD2. CDR3 length equals 16 residues. V shed 0 bases, J shed 3 bases, and the junction held 3 bases outside the gene matches. The germline V gene encodes CDR1 SGHRS and CDR2 YFSETQ. The CDR3 nucleotides are TGCGCCAGCAGCTTGGCGTCTAGCGGGAGCTACAATGAGCAGTTCTTC. It specifies CASSLASSGSYNEQFF.

The chain uses TRBV25-1 and TRBJ1-1; 7 bases match TRBD1. CDR1 is MGHDK, CDR2 SYGVNS, per germline. Trimming removed 7 bases from V and 2 bases from J; junction bases left unmatched: 7. CDR3 length equals 14 residues. The CDR3 DNA reads as TGTGCCAGCATCCCGACAGGGCAAAACACTGAAGCTTTCTTT. Translation: CASIPTGQNTEAFF.

The V and J genes are TRBV19 and TRBJ1-2; D gene uncertain. The length of the CDR3 is 12 residues. Trimming took off 7 bases at V and 4 bases at J, with 10 bases between the two ends. From germline, CDR1 is LNHDA and CDR2 SQIVND (reference sequence). The CDR3 coding sequence is TGTGCCAGTAAGTCGCAGTCCTATGGCTACACCTTC. Residues: CASKSQSYGYTF.

The CDR3 DNA reads as TGCAGTGCTAGATCGGGGGTTGAGCAGTTCTTC. Its protein is CSARSGVEQFF. The chain combines TRBV20-1 with TRBJ2-1; tentatively, D is TRBD2 (6 bases). Looked up from germline, CDR1 is DFQATT and CDR2 is SNEGSKA (reference sequence). The CDR3 consists of 11 residues. V lost 2 bases and J lost 9, with 8 bases in between.

Details on this clone: The junction does not match germline at one end; this may be a read error. J is TRBJ1-6 and V is TRBV28; 7 nucleotides align to TRBD1. The CDR3 has 12 residues. The germline V gene has CDR1 MDHEN and CDR2 SYDVKM. Here the CDR3 reads CAGGTVNSPLHF. For the CDR3, the DNA is TGCGCCGGGGGGACAGTTAATTCACCCCTCCACTTT.

This chain links TRBV7-2 with TRBJ2-5; D possibly corresponds to TRBD2 (7 bases). V was trimmed by 5 bases and J by 5 bases, leaving 18 bases between them. The CDR3 length is 15 residues. From germline, CDR1 is SGHTA and CDR2 FQGNSA. The CDR3 nucleotides read TGTGCCAGCAGCCTCTTGGGGGGGGGCTGGGAGACCCAGTACTTC. Its translation is CASSLLGGGWETQYF. The full variable domain, completed using reference TRBV7-2 and TRBJ2-5, is GAGVSQSPSNKVTEKGKDVELRCDPISGHTALYWYRQSLGQGLEFLIYFQGNSAPDKSGLPSDRFSAERTGGSVSTLTIQRTQQEDSAVYLCASSLLGGGWETQYFGPGTRLLVL.

The chain joins TRBV10-2 to TRBJ1-5; 7 nucleotides line up with TRBD1. J gave up 4 bases and V 3 bases, and 6 bases lay outside the gene matches. The V gene's germline CDR1 is WSHSY and CDR2 SAAADI. This CDR3 spans 15 amino acids. The CDR3 region is CASSDRPGGNQPQHF. For the CDR3, the DNA is TGCGCCAGCAGTGACAGGCCAGGGGGGAATCAGCCCCAGCATTTT.

V is TRBV5-1 and J is TRBJ1-1; D gene uncertain. The CDR3 has 13 residues. CDR1 SGHRS and CDR2 YFSETQ come from the germline V gene. The V end was cut by 3 bases, the J end by 3 bases, with 9 bases between. The CDR3 is CASSSAGDTEAFF. CDR3 DNA sequence: TGCGCCAGCAGCTCCGCCGGGGACACTGAAGCTTTCTTT.

The chain combines TRBV18 with TRBJ1-6; 10 nucleotides align to TRBD1. The CDR3 totals 14 residues. CDR1 and CDR2 from the germline V gene are KGHSH and LQKENI. V lost 3 bases to trimming and J lost 9 bases; unmatched junction nucleotides: 2. For the CDR3, the DNA is TGTGCCAGCTCACCGGGGACAGGGGTTTCACCCCTCCACTTT. It translates to CASSPGTGVSPLHF.

The chain combines TRBV11-2 with TRBJ1-5; D uncertain. Trimming removed 3 bases from V and 5 bases from J, with 8 bases in between. Germline V gene lookup returns CDR1 SGHAT and CDR2 FQNNGV. The CDR3 extends over 13 amino acids. The CDR3, as DNA: TGTGCCAGCAGCTTCGGAGTTGATCAGCCCCAGCATTTT. Protein product: CASSFGVDQPQHF.

In its sample, this clone was seen a few times. This chain uses TRBV19 with TRBJ1-1; 11 bases are shared with TRBD1. With 6 bases clipped from V and 0 bases from J, the junction kept 3 bases outside the gene matches. CDR1 and CDR2 (germline): LNHDA, SQIVND (reference sequence). The CDR3 has 15 amino acids. The CDR3: CASRDRGQMNTEAFF. Written as DNA, the CDR3 is TGTGCCAGTAGGGACAGGGGGCAAATGAACACTGAAGCTTTCTTT.

V usage is TRBV7-3 and J usage is TRBJ2-1; D ambiguous. Germline values: CDR1 SGHTA, CDR2 FQGTGA. Trimming removed 0 bases from V and 8 bases from J, with 11 bases in between. This CDR3 has 14 residues. DNA of the CDR3: TGTGCCAGCAGCTTAACGAGCCTTCTGGATGAGCAGTTCTTC. Residues: CASSLTSLLDEQFF.

The chain has TRBV28 and TRBJ2-3; 7 nucleotides align to TRBD1. The CDR3 is 14 amino acids. Germline V gives CDR1 MDHEN, CDR2 SYDVKM. Germline trimming cut 6 bases from V and 2 bases from J; bases unmatched to any gene: 5. The CDR3 loop is CASSPGQHTDTQYF. CDR3 DNA sequence: TGTGCCAGCAGCCCGGGACAGCACACAGATACGCAGTATTTT.

The chain is built from TRBV19 and TRBJ1-1; D might be TRBD1 (5 bases). The CDR3 runs to 12 residues. The germline CDR1 and CDR2 sequences are LNHDA and SQIVND (reference sequence). V was cut by 10 bases and J by 5 bases, with 14 bases left in between. CDR3 in DNA: TGTGCCACCTCCCCAGGGAAGACTGAAGCTTTCTTT. Its protein is CATSPGKTEAFF. The full variable domain, its missing parts supplied by reference TRBV19 and TRBJ1-1, is DGGITQSPKYLFRKEGQNVTLSCEQNLNHDAMYWYRQDPGQGLRLIYYSQIVNDFQKGDIAEGYSVSREKKESFPLTVTSAQKNPTAFYLCATSPGKTEAFFGQGTRLTVV.